This paragraph reports one TCR beta chain. The entry originates in a study of tumor-infiltrating lymphocytes in primary liver carcinoma. Unsorted bulk tissue of roughly 18-32 mg yielded co-extracted RNA and DNA. The CDR3 has 16 residues. Per germline, CDR1 MDHEN and CDR2 SYDVKM. Trimming at V came to 9 bases and at J to 8 bases, leaving 21 bases not matched to a gene. Constant-region priming of around 500 ng total RNA yielded TCR beta cDNA. ARM-PCR was slightly modified, and three nested multiplex PCR rounds with it gave rise to the TCR beta libraries. PCR rounds one and two used TRBV1-TRBV30 forward primers with a C-beta reverse primer for around 9 cycles each. TCRdb reprocessed the multiplex PCR reads with MiXCR, giving one entry per CDR3 protein. The data hold about 210,000 distinct CDR3 sequences, with approximately 80% observed a single time.

Sequencing was carried out using tumor tissue from primary liver carcinoma. This receptor was identified in a middle-aged man with primary liver carcinoma and hepatitis B virus infection. The rearrangement links TRBV28 to TRBJ1-1, with TRBD1 identical over 7 bases. This CDR3 reads CASSPAVLGQRPEAFF. CDR3 bases: TGTGCCAGTAGTCCCGCGGTGCTGGGACAGCGACCGGAAGCTTTCTTT. Drawing the rest from reference TRBV28 and TRBJ1-1, the complete variable domain is DVKVTQSSRYLVKRTGEKVFLECVQDMDHENMFWYRQDPGLGLRLIYFSYDVKMKEKGDIPEGYSVSREKKERFSLILESASTNQTSMYLCASSPAVLGQRPEAFFGQGTRLTVV.